Sequencing of this T cell receptor beta chain was carried out in a study of shared clonotypes between healthy human individuals. TCRdb's copy holds only in-frame clones and misses some; the assay was immunoSEQ multiplex PCR. The data hold some 1,900,000 clones, with just under 95% observed a single time. CD45RO-negative cells were positively selected for CCR7, leaving out terminally differentiated effector memory CD45RA+ cells. Every one of the donors was a Caucasian adult that lived in Nashville, Tennessee. V was clipped by 0 bases and J by 3 bases, with 6 bases between them. Germline lookup yields CDR1 ENHRY and CDR2 SYGVKD. The CDR3 totals 13 residues. With regard to this clone: The same CDR3 also results from other DNA sequences found in this sample.

The chain couples TRBV10-3 to TRBJ2-7, with D possibly TRBD2 on 6 matching bases. The sample was naive CD8+ T cells sorted from blood. This clonotype was sampled from a man younger than 35 in good health. The CDR3, as DNA: TGTGCCATCAGTGAGTCGGGAGGCTACGAGCAGTACTTC. It specifies CAISESGGYEQYF.